The 22 T cell receptor beta chains given below trace back to one sample, sequenced in a study of beta chain features in type 1 diabetes. The isolated RNA, all of it, was reverse transcribed, so expressed TCRB transcripts were what got sequenced. Here immunoSEQ multiplex PCR was the method, and the copy in TCRdb shows in-frame clones only, minus some. Here the sample spans roughly 400,000 clones, about 14% being singletons. The sample was naive CD4+ T cells from blood. These receptors were obtained from a young woman in good health.

This clone came up a few times. This rearrangement joins TRBV28 to TRBJ2-5; D might be TRBD1 (6 bases). V shed 2 bases and J shed 4 bases, with 14 bases lying between them. The CDR3 has 15 amino acids. In germline, CDR1 is MDHEN, CDR2 SYDVKM. The CDR3 spells CASSLGGVGAETQYF. The CDR3 DNA reads TGTGCCAGCAGTTTAGGCGGTGTGGGGGCAGAGACCCAGTACTTC. The variable domain in full, with the rest retrieved from reference TRBV28 and TRBJ2-5, is DVKVTQSSRYLVKRTGEKVFLECVQDMDHENMFWYRQDPGLGLRLIYFSYDVKMKEKGDIPEGYSVSREKKERFSLILESASTNQTSMYLCASSLGGVGAETQYFGPGTRLLVL.

This clone came up a few times. This chain uses TRBV9 with TRBJ1-1; no clear D gene. Trimming took 3 bases from V and 8 from J, leaving 14 bases between them. Germline loops: CDR1 SGDLS, CDR2 YYNGEE. CDR3 length: 13 residues. This CDR3 is CASSGYDTGEAFF. In DNA, the CDR3 is TGTGCCAGCAGCGGATATGACACGGGGGAAGCTTTCTTT. Variable domain in full (rest from reference TRBV9 and TRBJ1-1): DSGVTQTPKHLITATGQRVTLRCSPRSGDLSVYWYQQSLDQGLQFLIQYYNGEERAKGNILERFSAQQFPDLHSELNLSSLELGDSALYFCASSGYDTGEAFFGQGTRLTVV.

The chain is built from TRBV7-3 and TRBJ2-7; 7 bases map to TRBD1. Germline loops: CDR1 SGHTA, CDR2 FQGTGA. With V trimmed by 0 bases and J by 2 bases, 1 base remained unmatched. This CDR3 contains 14 residues. The DNA for the CDR3 is TGTGCCAGCAGCTTAACGGGACAGCCCTACGAGCAGTACTTC. It codes for CASSLTGQPYEQYF.

V and J are TRBV28 and TRBJ2-7; possibly TRBD2 for D (6 bases). The V end lost 6 bases, the J end lost 3 bases, and 12 bases lay between the germline ends. The CDR3 contains 13 residues. The germline gives CDR1 MDHEN, CDR2 SYDVKM. CDR3 sequence (DNA): TGTGCCAGCAGGACGGGAGCGAACTACGAGCAGTACTTC. Residues: CASRTGANYEQYF.

The CDR3 loop reads CASSLLVTGGTDTQYF. The CDR3 bases are TGCGCCAGCAGCTTATTGGTGACAGGGGGCACAGATACGCAGTATTTT. The chain has TRBV5-1 and TRBJ2-3; 8 bases are a match to TRBD1. The germline V gene has CDR1 SGHRS and CDR2 YFSETQ. V gave up 2 bases and J gave up 1 base; unmatched junction bases: 6. The CDR3 loop spans 16 amino acids.

This rearrangement joins TRBV5-1 to TRBJ2-1; 7 nucleotides agree with TRBD2. From germline, CDR1 is SGHRS and CDR2 YFSETQ. There are 15 residues in the CDR3. Trimming cost V 2 bases and J 3 bases; bases outside gene matches: 5. The chain's CDR3 is CASSLTGLLYNEQFF. DNA of the CDR3: TGCGCCAGCAGCTTAACGGGACTACTCTACAATGAGCAGTTCTTC.

The gene calls are TRBV19 and TRBJ2-2; D possibly corresponds to TRBD1 (6 bases). This CDR3 spans 15 amino acids. V shed 3 bases and J shed 5 bases, with 13 bases lying between them. CDR1 and CDR2 from the germline V gene are LNHDA and SQIVND (reference sequence). The CDR3 loop is CASSISGTLTGELFF. The CDR3 DNA sequence: TGTGCCAGTAGTATTTCCGGGACACTTACCGGGGAGCTGTTTTTT.

The V call is TRBV30, the J call TRBJ2-5; 8 positions match TRBD2. The germline V gene has CDR1 GTSNPN and CDR2 SVGIG (reference sequence). V lost 0 bases to trimming and J lost 0 bases; unmatched junction nucleotides: 12. The CDR3 sequence is 18 residues long. CDR3 sequence (DNA): TGTGCCTGGAGTGTACGATCTAGCGGGTTTGCGTACCAAGAGACCCAGTACTTC. Protein: CAWSVRSSGFAYQETQYF.

This clone turned up a few times. V is TRBV6-5 and J is TRBJ2-2; 7 bases map to TRBD2. Looked up from germline, CDR1 is MNHEY and CDR2 is SVGAGI. The CDR3 runs 15 residues. After removal of 4 bases from V and 6 bases from J, the junction contained 8 bases not matched to a gene. The CDR3 protein is CASSSAGEGAGELFF. The CDR3 coding sequence is TGTGCCAGCAGTTCCGCGGGAGAAGGGGCCGGGGAGCTGTTTTTT.

This clone turned up a few times. V and J are TRBV5-1 and TRBJ2-6; 12 nucleotides match TRBD1. V dropped 4 bases and J dropped 3; count of bases not matched to a gene: 8. CDR3 size: 18 residues. Germline values: CDR1 SGHRS, CDR2 YFSETQ. The CDR3 nucleotides are TGCGCCAGCAGCAATCCCGGGACAGGGGGCGGTGGGGCCAACGTCCTGACTTTC. This gives the protein CASSNPGTGGGGANVLTF.

The V gene is TRBV28, the J gene TRBJ1-2; unclear D gene. This CDR3 comprises 11 residues. Germline values: CDR1 MDHEN, CDR2 SYDVKM. Trimming shortened V by 4 bases and J by 9 bases, and 9 bases separated the two germline ends. CDR3 nucleotide sequence: TGTGCCAGCAGTTCCCCCCGTAGCTACACCTTC. Encoded protein: CASSSPRSYTF.

This clone was seen only a few times. V gene TRBV9 combines with J gene TRBJ2-7; 8 bases are shared with TRBD2. Germline CDR1 and CDR2: SGDLS and YYNGEE. V trimming: 4 bases; J trimming: 1 base; junction bases outside the gene matches: 10. This CDR3 has 16 residues. The CDR3 region has the DNA TGTGCCAGCAGCCCCCGTCCCGGGACTAGTTCCTACGAGCAGTACTTC. It translates to CASSPRPGTSSYEQYF.

This clone was picked up a small number of times. The chain combines TRBV15 with TRBJ2-7; 14 nucleotides line up with TRBD2. The length of the CDR3 is 19 residues. Germline V gene sequence: CDR1 LNHNV, CDR2 YYDKDF (reference sequence). Losses at the gene ends were 1 base for V and 0 bases for J; bases not matched to a gene: 8. CDR3 sequence: CATSRAFGLAGGSSYEQYF. For the CDR3, the DNA is TGTGCCACCAGCAGAGCATTCGGACTAGCGGGAGGTAGCTCCTACGAGCAGTACTTC.

This chain joins TRBV29-1 and TRBJ2-4; D not certain. CDR3 size: 12 residues. Trimming pared 4 bases from V and 7 bases from J, leaving 11 bases between. Germline V gene lookup returns CDR1 SQVTM and CDR2 ANQGSEA. DNA for the CDR3: TGCAGCGTTGGATCATACCGGAACATTCAGTACTTC. Its translation is CSVGSYRNIQYF.

This clone appeared a few times. The chain recombines TRBV19 with TRBJ2-5, with a tentative D call TRBD1 (6 bases). Germline loops: CDR1 LNHDA, CDR2 SQIVND (reference sequence). The CDR3 loop spans 13 amino acids. V was clipped by 5 bases and J by 4 bases, with 11 bases between them. The CDR3 DNA follows: TGTGCCAGTAGTCCACAGGGAAGAGAGACCCAGTACTTC. Its protein product is CASSPQGRETQYF.

This clone was observed a handful of times. This chain joins TRBV4-3 and TRBJ1-1, with 9 positions matching TRBD1. This CDR3 spans 15 amino acids. Germline V gene sequence: CDR1 LGHNA, CDR2 YSLEER. V lost 4 bases to trimming and J lost 11 bases; unmatched junction nucleotides: 14. CDR3 region: CASSRRPRDRELAFF. The CDR3 nucleotides read TGCGCCAGCAGCCGCAGACCCCGGGACAGGGAGTTGGCTTTCTTT.

The table lists this clone with a few counts. The V and J genes are TRBV7-8 and TRBJ2-1, with a possible D match to TRBD1 (6 bases). V dropped 8 bases and J dropped 8 bases, with 13 bases sitting between them. The CDR3 is made up of 12 amino acids. Germline CDR1 reads SGHVS; CDR2 reads FQNEAQ. CDR3 loop: CASGGHGDEQFF. For the CDR3, the DNA is TGTGCCAGCGGGGGACATGGGGATGAGCAGTTCTTC.

This clone was seen only a few times. The V and J genes are TRBV4-2 and TRBJ2-2; 12 bases align to TRBD1. CDR1 and CDR2 from the germline V gene are LGHNA and YNFKEQ. The CDR3 sequence is 17 residues long. V lost 4 bases, J lost 5 bases, and 8 bases stayed unmatched. The CDR3 bases are TGTGCCAGCAGCCGTCGTGGGACAGGGGGCTGGACCGGGGAGCTGTTTTTT. Translated: CASSRRGTGGWTGELFF.

This clone was counted between two and nine times. This chain links TRBV27 with TRBJ2-7; 8 nucleotides align to TRBD1. The CDR3 spans 15 residues. From germline, CDR1 is MNHEY and CDR2 SMNVEV (reference sequence). After removal of 5 bases from V and 2 bases from J, the junction contained 8 bases not matched to a gene. The CDR3 spells CASSQQGQAAYEQYF. The CDR3 DNA reads as TGTGCCAGCAGTCAGCAGGGACAGGCTGCCTACGAGCAGTACTTC.

This clone was found a few times. V and J are TRBV25-1 and TRBJ2-7; 13 nucleotides align to TRBD2. CDR3 length equals 14 residues. Germline-derived CDR1 and CDR2 are MGHDK and SYGVNS. With V trimmed by 6 bases and J by 6 bases, 5 bases remained unmatched. The CDR3 bases are TGTGCCAGCAGGGGGACTAGCGGGGAGGTCGAGCAGTACTTC. Protein product: CASRGTSGEVEQYF.

There are a few counts of this clone. The chain combines TRBV15 with TRBJ1-1, with D unclear. This CDR3 region has 15 residues. Trimming stripped 1 base from V and 8 bases from J, with 17 bases between. Germline values: CDR1 LNHNV, CDR2 YYDKDF (reference sequence). CDR3 sequence: CATSRALGAGTEAFF. In nucleotides, the CDR3 is TGTGCCACCAGCAGAGCGCTCGGTGCAGGCACCGAAGCTTTCTTT.

This clone appeared a few times. This chain uses TRBV30 with TRBJ2-1, with 8 bases that match TRBD1. This CDR3 is 14 amino acids long. Losses at the gene ends were 7 bases for V and 4 bases for J; bases not matched to a gene: 9. The germline V gene has CDR1 GTSNPN and CDR2 SVGIG (reference sequence). The CDR3 nucleotides are TGTGCCTCAGGACAGGGCGATGGATACAATGAGCAGTTCTTC. Amino acid sequence: CASGQGDGYNEQFF.